This passage covers 19 T cell receptor beta chains from one sample sequenced in a study of blood T cells in healthy people across ages. PCR was performed a second time for about 6 to 12 cycles using a sample-barcoded 5' primer and a J-beta primer mix. TCRdb re-analysed the 5' RACE reads in MiXCR, keeping a single row per CDR3 protein. The data hold 650,000 to 800,000 distinct CDR3 sequences, with around 50% observed a single time. Input material: blood. These receptors all come from an elderly woman in good health.

The rearrangement links TRBV7-2 to TRBJ1-2; D is ambiguous. V gave up 4 bases and J gave up 7 bases, with 10 bases separating them. CDR3 length: 12 amino acids. Germline lookup yields CDR1 SGHTA and CDR2 FQGNSA. The CDR3 nucleotides read TGTGCCAGCAGCTCCCGGTTAGGTGGCTACACCTTC. It yields the protein CASSSRLGGYTF.

Of note for this clonotype: A much more abundant neighbour one base away suggests this may be a read error. This rearrangement joins TRBV2 to TRBJ2-1; either TRBD1 or TRBD2 may supply D (5 bases each). Trimming shortened V by 8 bases and J by 4 bases, and 12 bases separated the two germline ends. The germline CDR1 and CDR2 sequences are SNHLY and FYNNEI. This CDR3 contains 13 residues. The CDR3 protein is CASFGGEYNEQFF. The CDR3 region has the DNA TGTGCCAGCTTTGGGGGAGAGTACAATGAGCAGTTCTTC.

This clonotype was observed many times. An end of the junction differs from the germline gene, which may be a read error. The chain is built from TRBV6-5 and TRBJ2-7, with D possibly TRBD1 on 5 matching bases. This CDR3 has 13 amino acids. Germline lookup yields CDR1 MNHEY and CDR2 SVGAGI. Here the CDR3 DNA reads TGTGCCAGCAGTGACTCGGCAGGGCTCGAGCAGTACTTC. Translation: CASSDSAGLEQYF.

The rearrangement uses TRBV20-1 and TRBJ2-7; TRBD2 matches 8 bases. Germline V lookup: CDR1 DFQATT, CDR2 SNEGSKA (reference sequence). The CDR3 has 15 amino acids. After removal of 0 bases from V and 2 bases from J, the junction contained 6 bases not matched to a gene. This chain's CDR3 is CSARDPTSAAYEQYF. CDR3 DNA sequence: TGCAGTGCTAGAGATCCGACTAGCGCTGCCTACGAGCAGTACTTC.

The chain is built from TRBV7-9 and TRBJ2-5, with TRBD2 as a possible D gene (8 bases). Germline values: CDR1 SEHNR, CDR2 FQNEAQ (reference sequence). Trimming pared 4 bases from V and 4 bases from J, leaving 28 bases between. CDR3 length: 19 residues. The CDR3 loop reads CASSSTSKQGLGLGETQYF. The CDR3 DNA is TGTGCCAGCAGCTCGACCTCGAAACAGGGGCTGGGACTAGGAGAGACCCAGTACTTC.

The chain employs TRBV7-2 and TRBJ1-3, with D maybe TRBD1 (5 bases). V lost 2 bases, J lost 4 bases, and 15 bases lay in between. Germline V CDR1 and CDR2: SGHTA, FQGNSA. The CDR3 totals 16 residues. The CDR3 loop reads CASSLRDDSLGNTIYF. The DNA of the CDR3 is TGTGCCAGCAGCTTAAGGGACGATTCTTTAGGAAACACCATATATTTT. The full variable domain, rest sourced from reference TRBV7-2 and TRBJ1-3, is GAGVSQSPSNKVTEKGKDVELRCDPISGHTALYWYRQSLGQGLEFLIYFQGNSAPDKSGLPSDRFSAERTGGSVSTLTIQRTQQEDSAVYLCASSLRDDSLGNTIYFGEGSWLTVV.

A note on this clonotype: A much larger clone differs by one base, so this may be a read error. The chain has TRBV3-1 and TRBJ1-1; D is unresolved. Looked up from germline, CDR1 is LGHDT and CDR2 is YNNKEL (reference sequence). CDR3 length: 13 amino acids. Trimming pared 1 base from V and 0 bases from J, leaving 3 bases between. CDR3 protein: CASSQVLNTEAFF. The CDR3 DNA reads as TGTGCCAGCAGCCAAGTCCTGAACACTGAAGCTTTCTTT.

The table lists this clonotype with a few counts. V usage is TRBV7-6 and J usage is TRBJ1-1, with 8 bases identical to TRBD1. V trimming: 2 bases; J trimming: 1 base; junction bases outside the gene matches: 3. The CDR3 loop spans 15 amino acids. Germline V CDR1 and CDR2: SGHVS, FNYEAQ. Written as DNA, the CDR3 is TGTGCCAGCAGCTTAAAAGGGACAGGGAACACTGAAGCTTTCTTT. Protein sequence: CASSLKGTGNTEAFF.

This clonotype was detected only a few times. A clone one base away is much larger, so this may be a read error. CDR3 sequence reads: CASSKAGGYNEQYF. The DNA of the CDR3 is TGTGCCAGCAGTAAGGCGGGAGGGTACAATGAGCAGTACTTC. J is TRBJ2-7 and V is TRBV11-1; 9 nucleotides agree with TRBD2. The V gene end was trimmed by 6 bases and the J gene end by 7 bases; junction bases not matched to a gene: 10. The CDR3 extends over 14 amino acids. The germline gives CDR1 SGHAT, CDR2 FQDESV (reference sequence).

This clonotype was detected only a few times. This sequence joins TRBV2 and TRBJ1-2; 8 bases line up with TRBD1. CDR1 and CDR2 from the germline V gene are SNHLY and FYNNEI. V shed 7 bases and J 1 base; nucleotides not matched to a gene: 8. The CDR3 loop spans 15 amino acids. The CDR3: CASTRRTGNNYGYTF. For the CDR3, the DNA is TGTGCCAGCACGAGACGGACAGGGAATAACTATGGCTACACCTTC.

Ten or more counts support this clonotype. The chain joins TRBV10-3 to TRBJ2-5; 8 bases agree with TRBD2. This CDR3 is 14 amino acids long. Germline-derived CDR1 and CDR2 are ENHRY and SYGVKD. The V segment lost 4 bases and the J segment 3 bases; nucleotides outside the gene matches: 4. CDR3 in amino acids: CAISAAGVEETQYF. CDR3 coding DNA: TGTGCCATCAGTGCAGCGGGAGTTGAAGAGACCCAGTACTTC.

The V gene is TRBV28, the J gene TRBJ2-1; TRBD1 matches 12 bases. Germline V gene lookup returns CDR1 MDHEN and CDR2 SYDVKM. V was pared by 5 bases and J by 9 bases, with 8 bases of the junction left unmatched. The CDR3 totals 15 residues. This CDR3 is CASSHSGTGGGEQFF. CDR3 in DNA: TGTGCCAGCAGTCACTCCGGGACAGGGGGCGGTGAGCAGTTCTTC.

This chain joins TRBV6-1 and TRBJ2-3; 9 nucleotides line up with TRBD2. The V gene end was trimmed by 1 base and the J gene end by 5 bases; junction bases not matched to a gene: 7. Germline V lookup: CDR1 MNHNS, CDR2 SASEGT. There are 16 residues in the CDR3. CDR3 in amino acids: CASSEVGASGEDTQYF. For the CDR3, the DNA is TGTGCCAGCAGTGAAGTGGGGGCTAGCGGGGAAGATACGCAGTATTTT.

V gene TRBV20-1 combines with J gene TRBJ1-5, with 9 bases identical to TRBD1. Losses at the gene ends were 1 base for V and 5 bases for J; bases not matched to a gene: 3. Germline-derived CDR1 and CDR2 are DFQATT and SNEGSKA (reference sequence). This CDR3 region has 14 residues. The CDR3: CSARGQGGDQPQHF. DNA of the CDR3: TGCAGTGCTAGAGGACAGGGGGGCGATCAGCCCCAGCATTTT.

The J gene is TRBJ2-1, the V gene TRBV20-1; D is ambiguous. The germline CDR1 and CDR2 sequences are DFQATT and SNEGSKA (reference sequence). V was shortened by 4 bases and J by 7 bases, with 8 bases between the two germline ends. CDR3 length equals 11 residues. This CDR3 reads CSANEWNEQFF. The CDR3 DNA reads TGCAGTGCTAATGAGTGGAATGAGCAGTTCTTC.

The sample holds a few counts of this clonotype. A much larger clone lies one base from this, so it may be a read error. The chain couples TRBV29-1 to TRBJ2-7; 8 bases are a match to TRBD2. Trimming removed 7 bases from V and 3 bases from J; junction bases left unmatched: 8. The CDR3 covers 13 residues. CDR1 is SQVTM, CDR2 ANQGSEA, per germline. The CDR3 DNA reads TGCAGCGGCCGGGAGGGACCTTTCTACGAGCAGTACTTC. Translating it yields CSGREGPFYEQYF.

Concerning this clonotype itself: With a much larger clone just one base away, this may be a read error. The gene calls are TRBV12-3 or TRBV12-4 and TRBJ1-2; D ambiguous. CDR3 size: 15 residues. Trimming removed 3 bases at V and 8 bases at J, with 19 bases between. CDR3 nucleotides: TGTGCCAGCAGTTTCTGTGAGGCGGCAGCCCAAGGCTACACCTTC. Its protein product is CASSFCEAAAQGYTF.

The gene calls are TRBV11-1 and TRBJ2-7; weak D call: TRBD1 (6 bases). CDR1 is SGHAT, CDR2 FQDESV, per germline (reference sequence). The length of the CDR3 is 14 residues. Trimming left V 6 bases short and J 3 bases short, with 15 bases between. CDR3 region: CASRETGQLYEQYF. Written as DNA, the CDR3 is TGTGCCAGCAGGGAAACGGGACAACTCTACGAGCAGTACTTC.

Concerning this clonotype itself: This may stem from a read error, because a much larger clone lies one nucleotide away. The gene calls are TRBV5-1 and TRBJ2-1; D is possibly TRBD1 or TRBD2 (5 bases each). The CDR3 sequence is 14 residues long. CDR1 SGHRS and CDR2 YFSETQ come from the germline V gene. This CDR3 is CARSLGGTENEQFF. CDR3 nucleotide sequence: TGCGCCCGCAGCTTGGGTGGGACCGAAAATGAGCAGTTCTTC.